This T cell receptor beta chain was captured in a study of response to subunit inactivated influenza vaccine. Study-wide results and limits: The authors suggested that every seasonal influenza vaccination recruits few new T cells.

Comments on this clonotype: Its antigen is unknown.

Trimming pared 2 bases from V and 7 bases from J, leaving 18 bases between. This CDR3 spans 16 amino acids. From the RT-PCR reads, TCRdb called clonotypes with MiXCR, one entry per CDR3 protein. The sample has 500,000 to 550,000 distinct CDR3 sequences; 6% to 9% are singletons. The V and J genes are TRBV12-3 or TRBV12-4 and TRBJ2-1; D perhaps matches TRBD1 (6 bases). The sample was PBMCs from blood, taken 23 months after vaccination. The source of this sequence is a man between 50 and 69 years old who received an inactivated influenza vaccine. The CDR3 DNA sequence: TGTGCCAGCAGTTTAATAACCGGGACAAAAAGAAATGAGCAGTTCTTC. It encodes CASSLITGTKRNEQFF.